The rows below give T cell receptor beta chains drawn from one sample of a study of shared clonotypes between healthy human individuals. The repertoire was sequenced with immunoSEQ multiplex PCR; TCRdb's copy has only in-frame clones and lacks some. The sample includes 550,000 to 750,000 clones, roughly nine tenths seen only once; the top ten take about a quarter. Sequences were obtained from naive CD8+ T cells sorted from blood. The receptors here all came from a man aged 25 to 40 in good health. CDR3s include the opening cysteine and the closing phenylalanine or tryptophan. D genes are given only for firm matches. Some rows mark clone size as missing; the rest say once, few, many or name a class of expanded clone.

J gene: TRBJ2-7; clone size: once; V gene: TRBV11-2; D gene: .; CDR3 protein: CASSFVVLPYEQYF; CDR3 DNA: TGTGCCAGCAGCTTCGTCGTCCTTCCCTACGAGCAGTACTTC
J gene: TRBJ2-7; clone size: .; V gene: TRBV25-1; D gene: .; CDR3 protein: CASSGREEAYEQYF; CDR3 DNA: TGTGCCAGCAGTGGCCGAGAGGAAGCCTACGAGCAGTACTTC
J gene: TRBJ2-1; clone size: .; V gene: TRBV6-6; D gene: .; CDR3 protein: CASSYSGGTYNEQFF; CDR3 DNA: TGTGCCAGCAGTTACTCGGGGGGAACCTACAATGAGCAGTTCTTC
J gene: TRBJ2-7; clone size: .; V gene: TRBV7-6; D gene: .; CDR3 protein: CASSLAGGPDEQYF; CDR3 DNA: TGTGCCAGCAGCTTAGCGGGGGGTCCCGACGAGCAGTACTTC
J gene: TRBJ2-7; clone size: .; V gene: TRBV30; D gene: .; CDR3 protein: CAWRGVEAYEQYF; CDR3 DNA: TGTGCCTGGAGGGGGGTGGAAGCCTACGAGCAGTACTTC
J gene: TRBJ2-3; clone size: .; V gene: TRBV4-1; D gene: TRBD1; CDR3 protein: CASSLDREGADTQYF; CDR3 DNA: TGCGCCAGCAGCCTCGACAGGGAAGGCGCAGATACGCAGTATTTT
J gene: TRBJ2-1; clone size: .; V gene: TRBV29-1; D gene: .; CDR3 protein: CSVVLLGEQFF; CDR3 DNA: TGCAGCGTTGTTCTCTTAGGTGAGCAGTTCTTC
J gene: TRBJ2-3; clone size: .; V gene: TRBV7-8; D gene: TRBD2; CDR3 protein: CASSLWTSGGTDTQYF; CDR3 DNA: TGTGCCAGCAGCCTATGGACTAGCGGGGGTACGGATACGCAGTATTTT
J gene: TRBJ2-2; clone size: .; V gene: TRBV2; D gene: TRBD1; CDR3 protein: CASSAGGNTGELFF; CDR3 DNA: TGTGCCAGCAGTGCAGGGGGCAACACCGGGGAGCTGTTTTTT
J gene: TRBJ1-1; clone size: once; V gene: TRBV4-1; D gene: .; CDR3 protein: CASSQAMTGQVNTEAFF; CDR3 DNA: TGCGCCAGCAGCCAAGCGATGACGGGACAAGTAAACACTGAAGCTTTCTTT
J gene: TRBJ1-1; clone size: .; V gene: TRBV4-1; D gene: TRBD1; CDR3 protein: CASSQGQGGTEAFF; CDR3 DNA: TGCGCCAGCAGCCAAGGACAGGGTGGGACTGAAGCTTTCTTT
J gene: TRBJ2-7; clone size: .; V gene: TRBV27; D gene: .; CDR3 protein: CASSYRSPPYEQYF; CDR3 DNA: TGTGCCAGCAGTTACAGGAGCCCCCCCTACGAGCAGTACTTC
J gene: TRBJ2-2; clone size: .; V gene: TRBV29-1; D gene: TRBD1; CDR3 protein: CSVAPGDRALGELFF; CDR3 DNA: TGCAGCGTCGCCCCCGGCGACAGGGCTCTCGGGGAGCTGTTTTTT
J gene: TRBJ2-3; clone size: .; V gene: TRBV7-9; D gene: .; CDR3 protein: CASSLGSQSTWTVDTQYF; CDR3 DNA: TGTGCCAGCAGCTTAGGGTCACAGTCTACTTGGACAGTCGATACGCAGTATTTT
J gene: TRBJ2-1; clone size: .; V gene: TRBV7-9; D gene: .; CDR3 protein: CASSATGGPSYNEQFF; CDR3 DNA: TGTGCCAGCAGCGCCACCGGGGGTCCCTCCTACAATGAGCAGTTCTTC
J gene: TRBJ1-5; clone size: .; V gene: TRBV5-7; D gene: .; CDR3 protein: CASSQSSNQPQHF; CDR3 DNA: TGTGCCAGCAGCCAGTCTAGCAATCAGCCCCAGCATTTT
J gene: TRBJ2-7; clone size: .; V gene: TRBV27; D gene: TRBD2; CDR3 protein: CATSGGGGPYEQYF; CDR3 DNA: TGTGCCACATCTGGGGGGGGAGGGCCGTACGAGCAGTACTTC
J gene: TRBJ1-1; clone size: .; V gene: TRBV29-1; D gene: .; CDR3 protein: CSVGGYRESNTEAFF; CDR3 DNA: TGCAGCGTTGGAGGATACAGGGAGTCGAACACTGAAGCTTTCTTT
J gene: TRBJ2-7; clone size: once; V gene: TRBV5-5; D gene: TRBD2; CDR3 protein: CASSLEYRVAGGSYEQYF; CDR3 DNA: TGTGCCAGCAGCTTGGAGTACCGGGTAGCGGGGGGATCCTACGAGCAGTACTTC
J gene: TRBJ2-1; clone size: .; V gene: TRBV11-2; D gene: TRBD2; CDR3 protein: CASSLGDLGLENEQFF; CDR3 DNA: TGTGCCAGCAGCCTAGGGGATTTAGGACTAGAGAATGAGCAGTTCTTC
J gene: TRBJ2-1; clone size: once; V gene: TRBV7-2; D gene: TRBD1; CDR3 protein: CATPQGYNEQFF; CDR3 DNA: TGTGCCACCCCACAGGGGTACAATGAGCAGTTCTTC
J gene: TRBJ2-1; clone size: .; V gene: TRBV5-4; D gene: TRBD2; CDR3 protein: CASSGLAGGPSYNEQFF; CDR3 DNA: TGTGCCAGCAGCGGACTAGCGGGAGGACCTTCCTACAATGAGCAGTTCTTC
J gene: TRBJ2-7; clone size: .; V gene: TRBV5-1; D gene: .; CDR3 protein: CASSDLPGRGNEQYF; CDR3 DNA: TGCGCCAGCAGCGATTTACCGGGCCGGGGAAACGAGCAGTACTTC
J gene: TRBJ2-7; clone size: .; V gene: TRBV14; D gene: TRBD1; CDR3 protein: CASSQDGGTGSYEQYF; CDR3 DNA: TGTGCCAGCAGCCAAGATGGTGGGACAGGGAGCTACGAGCAGTACTTC
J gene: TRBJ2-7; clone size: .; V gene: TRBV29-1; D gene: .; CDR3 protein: CSVESLSYEQYF; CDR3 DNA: TGCAGCGTTGAGTCGCTCTCCTACGAGCAGTACTTC
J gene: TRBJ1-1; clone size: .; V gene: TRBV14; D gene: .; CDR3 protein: CASSQDFMDRNTEAFF; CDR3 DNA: TGTGCCAGCAGCCAAGATTTTATGGACAGGAACACTGAAGCTTTCTTT
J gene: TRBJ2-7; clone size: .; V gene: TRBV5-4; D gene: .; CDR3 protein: CASSLEGINEQYF; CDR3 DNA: TGTGCCAGCAGCTTGGAGGGTATCAACGAGCAGTACTTC